This is a list of T cell receptor beta chains from one sample in a study of low-dose radiotherapy and immunotherapy resistance in tumors. In TCRdb, the reads were re-called with MiXCR into one record per CDR3 protein. The profile shows roughly 95,000 distinct CDR3 sequences, 20% to 25% of them singletons. Specimen: PBMCs, collected after low-dose radiotherapy plus immunotherapy. The receptors shown here come from a female donor with ovarian cancer. CDR3s include the opening cysteine and the closing phenylalanine or tryptophan. D genes are given only for firm matches. Not all rows give a size; the values are once, few, many and, for expanded clones, a class.

abundance: NA; v_gene: TRBV13; d_gene: NA; len: 15; j_gene: TRBJ2-2; CDR3aa: CASSLTGTVTGELFF; CDR3nt: TGTGCCAGCAGCTTAACTGGGACGGTGACCGGGGAGCTGTTTTTT
abundance: many; v_gene: TRBV5-4; d_gene: TRBD2; len: 16; j_gene: TRBJ2-1; CDR3aa: CASSLGLGGGENEQFF; CDR3nt: TGTGCCAGCAGCTTGGGTCTGGGGGGGGGTGAGAATGAGCAGTTCTTC
abundance: many; v_gene: TRBV5-4; d_gene: TRBD2; len: 14; j_gene: TRBJ2-3; CDR3aa: CASRQRGGTDTQYF; CDR3nt: TGTGCCAGCAGACAGCGGGGGGGCACAGATACGCAGTATTTT
abundance: many; v_gene: TRBV10-2; d_gene: NA; len: 14; j_gene: TRBJ1-6; CDR3aa: CASSPAQGDSPLHF; CDR3nt: TGCGCCAGCAGTCCTGCACAGGGCGATTCACCCCTCCACTTT
abundance: many; v_gene: TRBV10-3; d_gene: TRBD2; len: 14; j_gene: TRBJ2-7; CDR3aa: CAISTGTSGYEQYF; CDR3nt: TGTGCCATCAGTACCGGGACTAGCGGGTACGAGCAGTACTTC
abundance: many; v_gene: TRBV20-1; d_gene: NA; len: 14; j_gene: TRBJ2-6; CDR3aa: CSARSGVGANVLTF; CDR3nt: TGCAGTGCTAGATCAGGGGTGGGGGCCAACGTCCTGACTTTC
abundance: many; v_gene: TRBV3-1; d_gene: TRBD2; len: 16; j_gene: TRBJ2-3; CDR3aa: CASSQATSGIGDTQYF; CDR3nt: TGTGCCAGCAGCCAAGCGACTAGCGGGATTGGGGATACGCAGTATTTT
abundance: many; v_gene: TRBV19; d_gene: NA; len: 14; j_gene: TRBJ2-1; CDR3aa: CASSMHPYGNEQFF; CDR3nt: TGTGCCAGTAGTATGCACCCCTATGGCAATGAGCAGTTCTTC
abundance: many; v_gene: TRBV2; d_gene: TRBD1; len: 15; j_gene: TRBJ2-3; CDR3aa: CASSDRTGGADTQYF; CDR3nt: TGTGCCAGCAGTGATCGGACAGGGGGAGCAGATACGCAGTATTTT
abundance: many; v_gene: TRBV29-1; d_gene: TRBD1; len: 14; j_gene: TRBJ2-7; CDR3aa: CSVERQGSVHEQYF; CDR3nt: TGCAGCGTCGAGAGACAGGGGTCAGTCCACGAGCAGTACTTC
abundance: many; v_gene: TRBV5-1; d_gene: TRBD1; len: 14; j_gene: TRBJ2-7; CDR3aa: CASSLQGATYEQYF; CDR3nt: TGCGCCAGCAGCTTGCAGGGGGCAACCTACGAGCAGTACTTC
abundance: many; v_gene: TRBV12-3/TRBV12-4; d_gene: NA; len: 15; j_gene: TRBJ1-5; CDR3aa: CASSLGAVRNQPQHF; CDR3nt: TGTGCCAGCAGTTTAGGGGCAGTAAGGAATCAGCCCCAGCATTTT
abundance: many; v_gene: TRBV6-2/TRBV6-3; d_gene: TRBD1; len: 14; j_gene: TRBJ2-5; CDR3aa: CASSSGGNQETQYF; CDR3nt: TGTGCCAGCAGTTCAGGGGGAAACCAAGAGACCCAGTACTTC
abundance: NA; v_gene: TRBV2; d_gene: NA; len: 11; j_gene: TRBJ2-1; CDR3aa: CASSGLNEQFF; CDR3nt: TGTGCCAGCAGTGGCCTCAATGAGCAGTTCTTC
abundance: many; v_gene: TRBV6-2/TRBV6-3; d_gene: NA; len: 15; j_gene: TRBJ2-5; CDR3aa: CASREGTFTQETQYF; CDR3nt: TGTGCCAGCAGAGAGGGGACGTTTACACAAGAGACCCAGTACTTC
abundance: many; v_gene: TRBV6-2/TRBV6-3; d_gene: NA; len: 16; j_gene: TRBJ2-1; CDR3aa: CASSYEANWSYNEQFF; CDR3nt: TGTGCCAGCAGTTACGAGGCGAATTGGTCCTACAATGAGCAGTTCTTC
abundance: many; v_gene: TRBV28; d_gene: TRBD2; len: 16; j_gene: TRBJ2-3; CDR3aa: CASSSLAGGRRDTQYF; CDR3nt: TGTGCCAGCAGTTCACTAGCGGGGGGCCGGCGAGATACGCAGTATTTT
abundance: NA; v_gene: TRBV6-1; d_gene: TRBD2; len: 18; j_gene: TRBJ2-3; CDR3aa: CASSYPSGLGSSADTQYF; CDR3nt: TGTGCCAGCAGTTACCCCTCAGGACTAGGAAGTTCGGCAGATACGCAGTATTTT
abundance: few; v_gene: TRBV28; d_gene: NA; len: 15; j_gene: TRBJ1-2; CDR3aa: CASIHGTARIYGYTF; CDR3nt: TGTGCCAGCATACATGGGACCGCACGAATCTATGGCTACACCTTC
abundance: many; v_gene: TRBV19; d_gene: NA; len: 13; j_gene: TRBJ1-1; CDR3aa: CASGSARDTEAFF; CDR3nt: TGTGCCAGTGGAAGTGCGCGGGACACTGAAGCTTTCTTT
abundance: many; v_gene: TRBV7-8; d_gene: NA; len: 19; j_gene: TRBJ1-4; CDR3aa: CASSPPPRVSGSHNEKLFF; CDR3nt: TGTGCCAGCAGCCCCCCCCCTCGGGTTTCGGGCTCTCATAATGAAAAACTGTTTTTT
abundance: many; v_gene: TRBV9; d_gene: TRBD1; len: 14; j_gene: TRBJ1-1; CDR3aa: CASNRDRENTEAFF; CDR3nt: TGTGCCAGCAATCGGGACAGGGAAAATACTGAAGCTTTCTTT
abundance: many; v_gene: TRBV20-1; d_gene: NA; len: 15; j_gene: TRBJ2-3; CDR3aa: CSARVVQGVTDTQYF; CDR3nt: TGCAGTGCTAGAGTTGTGCAGGGTGTGACAGATACGCAGTATTTT
abundance: many; v_gene: TRBV28; d_gene: TRBD1; len: 13; j_gene: TRBJ1-6; CDR3aa: CASSFRGRSPLHF; CDR3nt: TGTGCCAGCAGTTTTAGGGGGCGATCACCCCTCCACTTT
abundance: many; v_gene: TRBV9; d_gene: TRBD2; len: 15; j_gene: TRBJ2-5; CDR3aa: CATSRGLAGGETQYF; CDR3nt: TGTGCCACAAGTCGGGGACTAGCGGGAGGAGAGACCCAGTACTTC
abundance: many; v_gene: TRBV10-3; d_gene: TRBD1; len: 13; j_gene: TRBJ2-7; CDR3aa: CAIRQTGGDEQYF; CDR3nt: TGTGCCATCAGACAGACAGGGGGGGACGAGCAGTACTTC
abundance: many; v_gene: TRBV28; d_gene: NA; len: 13; j_gene: TRBJ2-5; CDR3aa: CASSPPHFETQYF; CDR3nt: TGTGCCAGCAGTCCGCCCCACTTTGAGACCCAGTACTTC
abundance: many; v_gene: TRBV5-1; d_gene: TRBD1; len: 16; j_gene: TRBJ1-6; CDR3aa: CASSLGQGGYNSPLHF; CDR3nt: TGCGCCAGCAGCCTAGGACAGGGCGGTTATAATTCACCCCTCCACTTT
abundance: many; v_gene: TRBV7-9; d_gene: NA; len: 17; j_gene: TRBJ2-5; CDR3aa: CVRGGGVVSALQETQYF; CDR3nt: TGTGTCAGAGGAGGAGGGGTCGTATCAGCCTTACAAGAGACCCAGTACTTC
abundance: many; v_gene: TRBV12-3/TRBV12-4; d_gene: NA; len: 13; j_gene: TRBJ2-5; CDR3aa: CASSFSGEETQYF; CDR3nt: TGTGCCAGCAGTTTTTCCGGGGAAGAGACCCAGTACTTC
abundance: many; v_gene: TRBV29-1; d_gene: TRBD2; len: 14; j_gene: TRBJ2-3; CDR3aa: CSASPSGRRDTQYF; CDR3nt: TGCAGCGCTTCCCCTAGCGGGAGAAGAGATACGCAGTATTTT
abundance: many; v_gene: TRBV4-2; d_gene: NA; len: 19; j_gene: TRBJ2-7; CDR3aa: CASSQDPLALGARDYEQYF; CDR3nt: TGTGCCAGCAGCCAAGACCCCCTAGCGCTCGGGGCCCGCGACTACGAGCAGTACTTC
abundance: many; v_gene: TRBV3-1; d_gene: TRBD1; len: 15; j_gene: TRBJ2-1; CDR3aa: CASSRDRGRYNEQFF; CDR3nt: TGTGCCAGCAGCCGCGACAGGGGGCGTTACAATGAGCAGTTCTTC